These 24 T cell receptor beta chains were sequenced from one sample in a study of blood T cell repertoires in COVID-19. Method: immunoSEQ multiplex PCR; TCRdb's copy keeps in-frame clones and lacks some. The sample lists about 120,000 clones; more than 65% were seen once. The sequenced sample consisted of peripheral blood. The source of these receptors is a man in his fifties or sixties with acute or convalescent COVID-19.

The V call is TRBV5-1, the J call TRBJ2-1; 7 bases are a match to TRBD1. The V gene end was trimmed by 0 bases and the J gene end by 6 bases; junction bases not matched to a gene: 3. There are 14 residues in the CDR3. CDR1 and CDR2 (germline): SGHRS, YFSETQ. CDR3 sequence (DNA): TGCGCCAGCAGCTTGGGGGCAGGGGGCAATGAGCAGTTCTTC. Encoded protein: CASSLGAGGNEQFF.

This chain links TRBV2 with TRBJ1-6; 9 bases fit TRBD1. This CDR3 spans 14 amino acids. Germline CDR1 is SNHLY and CDR2 is FYNNEI. V was clipped by 3 bases and J by 7 bases; unmatched bases: 1. CDR3 DNA: TGTGCCAGCAGTGATGGACAGGGGAATTCACCCCTCCACTTT. It specifies CASSDGQGNSPLHF.

The chain joins TRBV7-8 to TRBJ1-1; 9 bases agree with TRBD1. The junction had 5 bases not matched to a gene; V was cut back by 3 bases and J by 0 bases. CDR1 SGHVS and CDR2 FQNEAQ come from the germline V gene. CDR3 length equals 16 residues. The CDR3 loop reads CASSLGGQGLNTEAFF. The CDR3, as DNA: TGTGCCAGCAGCTTGGGGGGACAGGGATTGAACACTGAAGCTTTCTTT. The whole variable domain, remainder taken from reference TRBV7-8 and TRBJ1-1, is GAGVSQSPRYKVAKRGQDVALRCDPISGHVSLFWYQQALGQGPEFLTYFQNEAQLDKSGLPSDRFFAERPEGSVSTLKIQRTQQEDSAVYLCASSLGGQGLNTEAFFGQGTRLTVV.

This sequence joins TRBV27 and TRBJ1-1; D is unresolved. The CDR3 has 12 amino acids. CDR1 MNHEY and CDR2 SMNVEV come from the germline V gene (reference sequence). The V and J ends lost 3 bases and 4 bases respectively, with 6 bases between them. The CDR3 nucleotides read TGTGCCAGCAGTTTGAGGAGCACTGAAGCTTTCTTT. Translation gives CASSLRSTEAFF.

V and J are TRBV20-1 and TRBJ1-2; 12 bases match TRBD1. The CDR3 has 14 residues. Trimming removed 3 bases from V and 4 bases from J; junction bases left unmatched: 3. The V gene's germline CDR1 is DFQATT and CDR2 SNEGSKA (reference sequence). The CDR3 sequence is CSASGTGGLYGYTF. The CDR3 region has the DNA TGCAGTGCTAGTGGGACAGGGGGCCTCTATGGCTACACCTTC.

The V and J genes are TRBV7-6 and TRBJ2-7, with D possibly being TRBD1 (5 bases). The CDR3 is 12 amino acids. The V gene's germline CDR1 is SGHVS and CDR2 FNYEAQ. Trimming removed 5 bases at V and 2 bases at J, with 7 bases between. CDR3 sequence reads: CASSPDTYEQYF. In DNA, the CDR3 is TGTGCCAGCAGCCCGGACACCTACGAGCAGTACTTC.

The chain recombines TRBV13 with TRBJ1-2; D unclear. This CDR3 comprises 13 residues. Between the trimmed V and J ends, which lost 2 bases and 2 bases, there was a span of 6 bases. Germline V CDR1 and CDR2: PRHDT, FYEKMQ (reference sequence). The CDR3 bases are TGTGCCAGCAGCTTACTACAGAACTATGGCTACACCTTC. It yields the protein CASSLLQNYGYTF.

The rearrangement joins TRBV11-2 to TRBJ1-2; TRBD1 agrees at 9 bases. V was clipped by 4 bases and J by 8 bases; unmatched bases: 11. There are 15 residues in the CDR3. Germline CDR1 reads SGHAT; CDR2 reads FQNNGV. CDR3 sequence: CASSSTGGKGIGYTF. CDR3 in DNA: TGTGCCAGCAGCTCTACAGGGGGCAAAGGTATAGGCTACACCTTC.

The chain recombines TRBV7-8 with TRBJ1-2, with TRBD1 as a possible D gene (5 bases). V shed 5 bases and J shed 5 bases, with 12 bases lying between them. CDR1 and CDR2 from the germline V gene are SGHVS and FQNEAQ. The CDR3 spans 13 residues. The CDR3 DNA reads as TGTGCCAGCAGCCTCCAGGGAGGGTATGGCTACACCTTC. It encodes CASSLQGGYGYTF. Variable domain in full (rest from reference TRBV7-8 and TRBJ1-2): GAGVSQSPRYKVAKRGQDVALRCDPISGHVSLFWYQQALGQGPEFLTYFQNEAQLDKSGLPSDRFFAERPEGSVSTLKIQRTQQEDSAVYLCASSLQGGYGYTFGSGTRLTVV.

The chain combines TRBV6-5 with TRBJ1-2; D not certain. The CDR3 covers 12 residues. Trimming removed 5 bases at V and 4 bases at J, with 8 bases between. The germline V gene has CDR1 MNHEY and CDR2 SVGAGI. The CDR3 bases are TGTGCCAGCAGTACCCCGGGCTATGGCTACACCTTC. Translating it yields CASSTPGYGYTF.

The chain uses TRBV25-1 and TRBJ1-1; D may be TRBD1 (5 bases). CDR1 is MGHDK and CDR2 is SYGVNS in the germline V gene. This CDR3 is built from 16 residues. The germline V and J ends were trimmed by 3 bases and 3 bases, with 17 bases remaining between them. CDR3 residues: CASSDSGLPTDTEAFF. The DNA for the CDR3 is TGTGCCAGCAGTGACTCGGGACTTCCGACGGACACTGAAGCTTTCTTT.

The chain has TRBV4-1 and TRBJ2-6; the D gene is possibly TRBD1 (6 bases). V was pared by 1 base and J by 1 base, with 8 bases between. CDR1 and CDR2 from the germline V gene are MGHRA and YSYEKL. The CDR3 is made up of 16 amino acids. CDR3 amino acids: CASSQGGTSGANVLTF. DNA for the CDR3: TGCGCCAGCAGCCAAGGAGGGACATCTGGGGCCAACGTCCTGACTTTC.

Details on this clone: The sample contains more than one DNA sequence encoding this CDR3. V and J are TRBV10-3 and TRBJ1-2; D unclear. The CDR3 is 14 residues long. Germline loops: CDR1 ENHRY, CDR2 SYGVKD. V gave up 0 bases and J gave up 2 bases, with 7 bases separating them. The CDR3 here is CAISESTDNYGYTF. The CDR3 bases are TGTGCCATCAGTGAGTCGACTGACAACTATGGCTACACCTTC.

This clone appeared once. The chain is built from TRBV6-5 and TRBJ1-5; weak D call: TRBD1 (5 bases). The germline CDR1 and CDR2 sequences are MNHEY and SVGAGI. This CDR3 spans 14 amino acids. V lost 8 bases to trimming and J lost 8 bases, with 19 bases between them. CDR3 region: CASGRGQGGEPQHF. CDR3 nucleotides: TGTGCCAGCGGCCGAGGGCAGGGAGGCGAGCCCCAGCATTTT.

V is TRBV7-2 and J is TRBJ2-7; D uncertain. V was trimmed by 0 bases and J by 3 bases, leaving 6 bases between them. In germline, CDR1 is SGHTA, CDR2 FQGNSA. CDR3 length: 13 amino acids. Here the CDR3 DNA reads TGTGCCAGCAGCTTAGCCCCAGGCTACGAGCAGTACGTC. Protein sequence: CASSLAPGYEQYV.

This sequence joins TRBV19 and TRBJ1-1; D might be TRBD1 (5 bases). V lost 6 bases, J lost 0 bases, and 11 bases lay in between. Germline-derived CDR1 and CDR2 are LNHDA and SQIVND (reference sequence). The CDR3 is 14 amino acids. CDR3 sequence: CASRRRGMNTEAFF. The CDR3 DNA follows: TGTGCCAGTAGGCGCCGGGGGATGAACACTGAAGCTTTCTTT.

The chain combines TRBV6-5 with TRBJ1-6; weak D call: TRBD1 (5 bases). Germline CDR1 MNHEY, CDR2 SVGAGI. This CDR3 region has 14 residues. V shed 8 bases and J shed 6 bases, with 14 bases lying between them. The CDR3 DNA is TGTGCCAGCGGGGGGAGCGCGGGTAATTCACCCCTCCACTTT. This encodes CASGGSAGNSPLHF.

This chain joins TRBV29-1 and TRBJ1-2, with TRBD1 matching 7 bases. V dropped 5 bases and J dropped 3; count of bases not matched to a gene: 3. The length of the CDR3 is 12 residues. Germline V gene lookup returns CDR1 SQVTM and CDR2 ANQGSEA. CDR3 nucleotides: TGCAGCGTTAATACAGGGGACTATGGCTACACCTTC. Protein sequence: CSVNTGDYGYTF.

The CDR3 DNA reads TGTGCCAGCAGCCCACAGAGCTCTGGAAACACCATATATTTT. Translated, it gives CASSPQSSGNTIYF. The V gene is TRBV9, the J gene TRBJ1-3; D remains ambiguous. Deletions cut 4 bases from V and 0 bases from J, with 8 bases between. The CDR3 has 14 amino acids. CDR1 and CDR2 (germline): SGDLS, YYNGEE.

The V gene is TRBV5-1, the J gene TRBJ2-7, with D uncertain. Looked up from germline, CDR1 is SGHRS and CDR2 is YFSETQ. V was cut by 1 base and J by 2 bases, with 13 bases left in between. The CDR3 is made up of 15 amino acids. DNA for the CDR3: TGCGCCAGCAGCTTGTATCCGGAGCCAGCCTACGAGCAGTACTTC. Residues: CASSLYPEPAYEQYF.

This clone was counted once. V and J are TRBV7-3 and TRBJ2-1; TRBD2 agrees at 11 bases. The CDR3 totals 15 residues. Germline V gene sequence: CDR1 SGHTA, CDR2 FQGTGA. The junction had 3 bases not matched to a gene; V was cut back by 3 bases and J by 5 bases. The CDR3 bases are TGTGCCAGCAGCTTGGGGGGACTAGCGGACAATGAGCAGTTCTTC. It yields the protein CASSLGGLADNEQFF.

This chain links TRBV10-2 with TRBJ2-1; maybe TRBD2 (7 bases). Germline CDR1 is WSHSY and CDR2 is SAAADI. V was shortened by 0 bases and J by 8 bases, with 17 bases between the two germline ends. The CDR3 totals 16 residues. This chain's CDR3 is CASSESGGGLDDEQFF. The DNA for the CDR3 is TGCGCCAGCAGTGAGTCGGGCGGGGGCCTGGACGATGAGCAGTTCTTC.

This chain joins TRBV30 and TRBJ2-2, with 8 bases lining up with TRBD1. This CDR3 has 13 amino acids. V was clipped by 2 bases and J by 8 bases; unmatched bases: 4. From germline, CDR1 is GTSNPN and CDR2 SVGIG (reference sequence). CDR3 protein: CAWSRTGSGELFF. The CDR3, as DNA: TGTGCCTGGAGTAGGACAGGGTCGGGGGAGCTGTTTTTT.

This chain connects TRBV30 to TRBJ1-1; no clear D gene. The V end lost 3 bases, the J end lost 0 bases, and 5 bases lay between the germline ends. The CDR3 extends over 12 amino acids. Germline loops: CDR1 GTSNPN, CDR2 SVGIG (reference sequence). CDR3 DNA: TGTGCCTGGAGCGGGATGAACACTGAAGCTTTCTTT. Residues: CAWSGMNTEAFF.